The next 27 T cell receptor beta chains were all read from a single sample in a study of blood T cell repertoires in COVID-19. Generated by immunoSEQ multiplex PCR, the TCRdb table keeps only in-frame clones and is missing some. The repertoire has about 220,000 clones, about 83% of them found once; the top ten carry approximately 7.4%. Specimen: peripheral blood. All receptors derive from a woman aged 45-65 years with acute or convalescent COVID-19.

The V and J genes are TRBV2 and TRBJ2-7; TRBD1 matches at 12 bases. The CDR3 consists of 15 residues. V lost 2 bases and J lost 5; bases outside the gene matches: 4. Germline CDR1 is SNHLY and CDR2 is FYNNEI. The CDR3 DNA sequence: TGTGCCAGCAGTGAAAGGGGGACAGGGGGCGACGAGCAGTACTTC. Its translation is CASSERGTGGDEQYF.

The chain employs TRBV5-8 and TRBJ2-7, with a weak D call TRBD1 (6 bases). CDR3 length: 16 amino acids. Trimming left V 2 bases short and J 2 bases short, with 17 bases between. Germline CDR1 reads SGHTS; CDR2 reads YDEGEE. CDR3 sequence reads: CASSFLGMGAPYEQYF. The CDR3 nucleotides are TGTGCCAGCAGCTTTCTCGGAATGGGGGCCCCCTACGAGCAGTACTTC.

V is TRBV6-1 and J is TRBJ2-1; D is uncertain. Germline V CDR1 and CDR2: MNHNS, SASEGT. The CDR3 spans 12 residues. V lost 11 bases, J lost 7 bases, and 15 bases lay in between. The CDR3 DNA follows: TGTGCCGTCTCGGTACTTGAAAATGAGCAGTTCTTC. It codes for CAVSVLENEQFF.

The chain uses TRBV5-1 and TRBJ2-5, with 11 positions matching TRBD2. The CDR3 has 16 amino acids. V lost 1 base to trimming and J lost 1 base; unmatched junction nucleotides: 3. Germline CDR1 SGHRS, CDR2 YFSETQ. CDR3 sequence: CASSLSGTSGQETQYF. The CDR3 region has the DNA TGCGCCAGCAGCTTGTCCGGGACTAGCGGCCAAGAGACCCAGTACTTC.

The J gene is TRBJ2-3, the V gene TRBV6-5; the match to TRBD1 covers 7 bases. The CDR3 sequence is 13 residues long. Germline V gives CDR1 MNHEY, CDR2 SVGAGI. V lost 0 bases to trimming and J lost 9 bases; unmatched junction nucleotides: 3. The CDR3 region is CASSYSGQETQYF. For the CDR3, the DNA is TGTGCCAGCAGTTACTCCGGACAGGAAACGCAGTATTTT.

The chain recombines TRBV2 with TRBJ1-2, with D perhaps TRBD1 (6 bases). V lost 7 bases and J lost 4, with 13 bases in between. Germline V gives CDR1 SNHLY, CDR2 FYNNEI. The length of the CDR3 is 13 residues. The CDR3 sequence: CASKATGSYGYTF. In nucleotides, the CDR3 is TGTGCCAGCAAAGCTACAGGGAGCTATGGCTACACCTTC.

About this clone itself: Other DNA sequences in this specimen translate into the identical CDR3. V usage is TRBV7-2 and J usage is TRBJ2-7; a weak D match, TRBD1 (5 bases). Trimming left V 3 bases short and J 3 bases short, with 12 bases between. This CDR3 is built from 14 residues. Germline lookup yields CDR1 SGHTA and CDR2 FQGNSA. This CDR3 reads CASSFRQGSYEQYF. The CDR3 DNA is TGTGCCAGCAGCTTTCGGCAGGGTAGCTACGAGCAGTACTTC. Full variable domain (outside the CDR3, taken from reference TRBV7-2 and TRBJ2-7): GAGVSQSPSNKVTEKGKDVELRCDPISGHTALYWYRQSLGQGLEFLIYFQGNSAPDKSGLPSDRFSAERTGGSVSTLTIQRTQQEDSAVYLCASSFRQGSYEQYFGPGTRLTVT.

The chain links TRBV24-1 to TRBJ2-1, with 11 nucleotides matching TRBD2. The CDR3 has 16 residues. After removal of 6 bases from V and 2 bases from J, the junction contained 5 bases not matched to a gene. The germline V gene encodes CDR1 KGHDR and CDR2 SFDVKD. CDR3 bases: TGTGCCACCAGTACTAGCGGGAGCTCGACCTACAATGAGCAGTTCTTC. Amino acids: CATSTSGSSTYNEQFF.

This clone was detected a few times. The CDR3 sequence: CASSSGPDRPAATF. CDR3 DNA: TGTGCCAGCAGCTCAGGCCCGGACAGGCCCGCTGCCACCTTC. J is TRBJ1-2 and V is TRBV7-2; 7 nucleotides match TRBD1. After removal of 4 bases from V and 13 bases from J, the junction contained 15 bases not matched to a gene. There are 14 residues in the CDR3. Germline CDR1 is SGHTA and CDR2 is FQGNSA.

The chain carries TRBV7-3 and TRBJ2-2; TRBD2 aligns across 7 bases. The V and J ends lost 4 bases and 5 bases, in that order; junction bases with no gene match: 4. The germline CDR1 and CDR2 sequences are SGHTA and FQGTGA. CDR3 length equals 14 residues. The CDR3 sequence: CASSSVGGTGELFF. The CDR3 DNA follows: TGTGCCAGCAGCTCCGTGGGAGGGACCGGGGAGCTGTTTTTT.

The CDR3 DNA reads as TGTGCCAGTAGTACGACAGTCATGAACACTGAAGCTTTCTTT. Its translation is CASSTTVMNTEAFF. The gene calls are TRBV19 and TRBJ1-1; D perhaps matches TRBD1 (5 bases). The length of the CDR3 is 14 residues. The V and J ends lost 4 bases and 0 bases respectively, with 9 bases between them. In germline, CDR1 is LNHDA, CDR2 SQIVND (reference sequence).

In this sample, this clone turned up a few times. CDR3 residues: CASRLTTSTDTQYF. The DNA of the CDR3 is TGTGCCAGCAGACTGACAACTAGCACAGATACGCAGTATTTT. J is TRBJ2-3 and V is TRBV6-5; D call uncertain. Per the germline V gene, CDR1 is MNHEY and CDR2 is SVGAGI. The ends were cut back, 6 bases at V and 0 bases at J, with 10 bases in the middle. CDR3 length: 14 amino acids.

This clone was observed a few times. CDR3 DNA: TGCGCCAGCAAAGGAGCTAGTTATAATTCACCCCTCCACTTT. This codes for CASKGASYNSPLHF. V is TRBV10-2 and J is TRBJ1-6; no clear D. Trimming removed 7 bases from V and 4 bases from J, with 11 bases in between. CDR1 is WSHSY and CDR2 is SAAADI in the germline V gene. The CDR3 has 14 amino acids.

This sequence joins TRBV4-2 and TRBJ1-3, with D possibly TRBD1 on 5 matching bases. The CDR3 runs to 15 residues. Looked up from germline, CDR1 is LGHNA and CDR2 is YNFKEQ. Trimming pared 1 base from V and 0 bases from J, leaving 7 bases between. The CDR3 here is CASSQGGGSGNTIYF. In DNA, the CDR3 is TGTGCCAGCAGCCAAGGGGGGGGCTCTGGAAACACCATATATTTT.

The V call is TRBV9, the J call TRBJ2-7; D possibly corresponds to TRBD1 (6 bases). Germline values: CDR1 SGDLS, CDR2 YYNGEE. This CDR3 contains 14 residues. The V end lost 1 base, the J end lost 2 bases, and 10 bases lay between the germline ends. CDR3 loop: CASSVRDTAYEQYF. As DNA, the CDR3 is TGTGCCAGCAGCGTACGGGACACGGCCTACGAGCAGTACTTC.

The rearrangement links TRBV5-6 to TRBJ2-6, with a tentative D call TRBD1 (6 bases). V was cut by 4 bases and J by 4 bases, with 12 bases left in between. Germline-derived CDR1 and CDR2 are SGHDT and YYEEEE. The CDR3 covers 15 residues. CDR3 loop: CASSRWGLGANVLTF. Here the CDR3 DNA reads TGTGCCAGCAGCAGGTGGGGGCTAGGGGCCAACGTCCTGACTTTC.

On this clone itself: The same CDR3 is also encoded by other DNA sequences in this sample. This chain uses TRBV5-1 with TRBJ1-1; 8 bases fit TRBD1. J gave up 2 bases and V 2 bases, and 5 bases lay outside the gene matches. The CDR3 has 15 amino acids. Germline CDR1 and CDR2: SGHRS and YFSETQ. In DNA, the CDR3 is TGCGCCAGCAGCTTACAGGGGGGAGGCAACACTGAAGCTTTCTTT. Translated: CASSLQGGGNTEAFF.

The chain carries TRBV7-3 and TRBJ2-3; D gene unclear. Germline CDR1 reads SGHTA; CDR2 reads FQGTGA. V dropped 4 bases and J dropped 0 bases, with 11 bases sitting between them. The CDR3 loop spans 15 amino acids. In DNA, the CDR3 is TGTGCCAGCAGCTCTTCGGTGACAAGCACAGATACGCAGTATTTT. Translating it yields CASSSSVTSTDTQYF.

The V and J genes are TRBV7-2 and TRBJ1-5; 9 positions match TRBD1. Trimming took 6 bases from V and 5 from J; bases not matched to a gene: 8. CDR1 is SGHTA and CDR2 is FQGNSA in the germline V gene. The CDR3 consists of 15 residues. The CDR3 DNA follows: TGTGCCAGCAGTCTGGACAGGGGCGGGGATCAGCCCCAGCATTTT. This codes for CASSLDRGGDQPQHF.

This clone was picked up one time. The J gene is TRBJ2-3, the V gene TRBV5-6, with D uncertain. Between the trimmed V and J ends, which lost 2 bases and 4 bases, there was a span of 11 bases. Per the germline V gene, CDR1 is SGHDT and CDR2 is YYEEEE. The length of the CDR3 is 14 residues. The DNA of the CDR3 is TGTGCCAGCAGCTTTTTGGGCACCGCAGATACGCAGTATTTT. Its protein product is CASSFLGTADTQYF.

The chain joins TRBV19 to TRBJ1-2, with a weak D call TRBD1 (6 bases). Trimming cost V 8 bases and J 5 bases, with 15 bases left between them. There are 13 residues in the CDR3. Germline CDR1 is LNHDA and CDR2 is SQIVND (reference sequence). CDR3 loop: CASGDKGVYGYTF. The CDR3, as DNA: TGTGCCAGTGGGGACAAGGGGGTATATGGCTACACCTTC.

J is TRBJ2-5 and V is TRBV4-1; 9 positions agree with TRBD2. Per germline, CDR1 MGHRA and CDR2 YSYEKL. This CDR3 is 17 amino acids long. V dropped 1 base and J dropped 12; count of bases not matched to a gene: 18. DNA for the CDR3: TGCGCCAGCAGCCAAGTCTTATCGCGGGAGGGCCACTCCAACGAGTACTTC. Protein product: CASSQVLSREGHSNEYF.

This clone has only one observation. J is TRBJ1-1 and V is TRBV5-4, with 10 bases matching TRBD1. The CDR3 totals 14 residues. The germline CDR1 and CDR2 sequences are SGHNT and YYREEE (reference sequence). After removal of 3 bases from V and 5 bases from J, the junction contained 4 bases not matched to a gene. Here the CDR3 DNA reads TGTGCCAGCAGCTCCGGGACAGGGGCAACTGAAGCTTTCTTT. It encodes CASSSGTGATEAFF.

This clone has just a few counts. V usage is TRBV3-1 (or the pseudogene TRBV3-2) and J usage is TRBJ1-2; maybe TRBD1 (5 bases). V was clipped by 1 base and J by 5 bases, with 17 bases between them. Germline V gene data show CDR1 as LGHDT and CDR2 as YNNKEL (reference sequence). This CDR3 has 16 residues. CDR3 coding DNA: TGTGCCAGCAGCCAAGGATACAGGAACCCAAAGTATGGCTACACCTTC. It encodes CASSQGYRNPKYGYTF.

This chain links TRBV3-1 (or the pseudogene TRBV3-2) with TRBJ1-1; D unclear. The germline CDR1 and CDR2 sequences are LGHDT and YNNKEL (reference sequence). V lost 3 bases and J lost 3, with 11 bases in between. This CDR3 region has 14 residues. The CDR3 bases are TGTGCCAGCAGCCACCTTTCCGGGGACACTGAAGCTTTCTTT. This gives the protein CASSHLSGDTEAFF.

The chain carries TRBV6-5 and TRBJ2-2, with D perhaps matching TRBD1 (7 bases). Looked up from germline, CDR1 is MNHEY and CDR2 is SVGAGI. Trimming removed 2 bases from V and 4 bases from J, with 11 bases in between. The CDR3 consists of 15 residues. The CDR3 DNA is TGTGCCAGCAGTTACAGCAGGGGGGTCACCGGGGAGCTGTTTTTT. Its translation: CASSYSRGVTGELFF.

This clone was detected a few times. V usage is TRBV28 and J usage is TRBJ1-3; tentatively, D is TRBD1 (6 bases). Trimming stripped 7 bases from V and 4 bases from J, with 17 bases between. CDR3 length equals 15 residues. The germline gives CDR1 MDHEN, CDR2 SYDVKM. CDR3 nucleotides: TGTGCCAGCACTCTCACGGGGGGGGCCGGAAACACCATATATTTT. It is translated as CASTLTGGAGNTIYF.